Sequencing of this TCR beta chain was carried out in a study of response to subunit inactivated influenza vaccine. Study observations and caveats: New T cells are recruited in small numbers by each seasonal influenza vaccination, according to the authors' suggestion.

The CDR3 has 18 residues. Trimming pared 3 bases from V and 0 bases from J, leaving 20 bases between. This clonotype was seen repeatedly, ten times or more. Antigen: not known. Using its own MiXCR run on the RT-PCR reads, TCRdb lists one record per CDR3 protein. Of approximately 530,000 distinct CDR3 sequences in the sample, around 8% were seen once. This chain joins TRBV12-3 or TRBV12-4 and TRBJ1-2; tentative D call: TRBD1 (5 bases). The starting material was PBMCs from blood, obtained roughly 24 months after vaccination. The receptor's source is a man aged 50 to 75 who received an inactivated influenza vaccine. The CDR3 region is CASSFTPGQMPSNYGYTF. The CDR3 region has the DNA TGTGCCAGCAGTTTCACCCCGGGGCAGATGCCTTCTAACTATGGCTACACCTTC.